Below are 23 T cell receptor beta chains sequenced from a single sample in a study of cytomegalovirus exposure and HLA in healthy donors. The protocol was immunoSEQ multiplex PCR, while the TCRdb copy is restricted to in-frame clones and leaves out a portion. In the table there are 85,000 to 120,000 clones, roughly 94% of which are singletons. Sequenced sample: PBMCs. The receptors derive from a woman under 30 in good health and CMV-seronegative.

This clone was found once. The gene calls are TRBV7-9 and TRBJ2-1; D gene uncertain. The CDR3 sequence is 11 residues long. The germline gives CDR1 SEHNR, CDR2 FQNEAQ (reference sequence). V was pared by 5 bases and J by 9 bases, with 8 bases between. The CDR3 protein is CASSSLSEQFF. CDR3 bases: TGTGCCAGCAGCAGTCTGAGTGAGCAGTTCTTC.

The chain couples TRBV6-5 to TRBJ1-1; D gene unclear. The V gene's germline CDR1 is MNHEY and CDR2 SVGAGI. Trimming removed 5 bases from V and 11 bases from J, with 15 bases in between. The CDR3 loop spans 12 amino acids. The CDR3 is CASSKLGRVAFF. In DNA form, the CDR3 reads TGTGCCAGCAGTAAGTTGGGGAGGGTGGCTTTCTTT.

The chain joins TRBV2 to TRBJ1-2; D ambiguous. This CDR3 is built from 14 residues. V was shortened by 7 bases and J by 4 bases, with 16 bases between the two germline ends. Per the germline V gene, CDR1 is SNHLY and CDR2 is FYNNEI. The chain's CDR3 is CASKGNAGGYGYTF. As DNA, the CDR3 is TGTGCCAGCAAGGGTAACGCGGGAGGCTATGGCTACACCTTC. The complete variable domain, with remaining parts taken from reference TRBV2 and TRBJ1-2, reads EPEVTQTPSHQVTQMGQEVILRCVPISNHLYFYWYRQILGQKVEFLVSFYNNEISEKSEIFDDQFSVERPDGSNFTLKIRSTKLEDSAMYFCASKGNAGGYGYTFGSGTRLTVV.

The rearrangement joins TRBV5-1 to TRBJ2-1; 9 bases match TRBD2. The trim removed 3 bases at V and 7 bases at J, leaving 5 bases unmatched. CDR1 and CDR2 from the germline V gene are SGHRS and YFSETQ. The CDR3 sequence is 14 residues long. DNA of the CDR3: TGCGCCAGCAGCTCCTCCAGCGGGAGGAATGAGCAGTTCTTC. Translation gives CASSSSSGRNEQFF. The variable domain in full, completed from reference TRBV5-1 and TRBJ2-1, reads KAGVTQTPRYLIKTRGQQVTLSCSPISGHRSVSWYQQTPGQGLQFLFEYFSETQRNKGNFPGRFSGRQFSNSRSEMNVSTLELGDSALYLCASSSSSGRNEQFFGPGTRLTVL.

The chain employs TRBV27 and TRBJ2-6, with D uncertain. CDR1 and CDR2 from the germline V gene are MNHEY and SMNVEV (reference sequence). V was trimmed by 1 base and J by 0 bases, leaving 7 bases between them. The CDR3 sequence is 16 residues long. CDR3 loop: CASSLLALSGANVLTF. In nucleotides, the CDR3 is TGTGCCAGCAGTTTATTAGCCCTCTCTGGGGCCAACGTCCTGACTTTC.

The rearrangement uses TRBV27 and TRBJ1-2, with D tentatively TRBD1 (6 bases). The CDR3 loop spans 15 amino acids. Per germline, CDR1 MNHEY and CDR2 SMNVEV (reference sequence). V dropped 6 bases and J dropped 4 bases, with 18 bases sitting between them. CDR3 region: CASSPRGGGSYGYTF. CDR3 bases: TGTGCCAGCAGCCCTCGGGGAGGGGGTTCCTATGGCTACACCTTC.

The chain joins TRBV9 to TRBJ2-3; 12 nucleotides match TRBD2. Germline V gene lookup returns CDR1 SGDLS and CDR2 YYNGEE. V was pared by 2 bases and J by 5 bases, with 6 bases of the junction left unmatched. The CDR3 is made up of 16 amino acids. This chain's CDR3 is CASSVPSGGGQDTQYF. The CDR3 DNA reads as TGTGCCAGCAGCGTCCCTAGCGGGGGGGGTCAAGATACGCAGTATTTT.

The chain recombines TRBV25-1 with TRBJ2-5; the match to TRBD1 covers 9 bases. The germline V gene has CDR1 MGHDK and CDR2 SYGVNS. After removal of 6 bases from V and 4 bases from J, the junction contained 12 bases not matched to a gene. The CDR3 is 16 amino acids. The CDR3 bases are TGTGCCAGCAGGGGAGCTCGGACAGGGGTAGCAGAGACCCAGTACTTC. As protein: CASRGARTGVAETQYF. Drawing the rest from reference TRBV25-1 and TRBJ2-5, the complete variable domain is EADIYQTPRYLVIGTGKKITLECSQTMGHDKMYWYQQDPGMELHLIHYSYGVNSTEKGDLSSESTVSRIRTEHFPLTLESARPSHTSQYLCASRGARTGVAETQYFGPGTRLLVL.

This sequence joins TRBV25-1 and TRBJ2-1; D call uncertain. The CDR3 totals 15 residues. Germline assignment: CDR1 MGHDK and CDR2 SYGVNS. V lost 9 bases and J lost 10, with 25 bases in between. The CDR3 region is CASSQMRPLVEEQFF. CDR3 nucleotides: TGTGCCAGTAGCCAAATGCGCCCCCTAGTCGAGGAGCAGTTCTTC.

The rearrangement uses TRBV27 and TRBJ2-7; 10 bases align to TRBD1. Germline V lookup: CDR1 MNHEY, CDR2 SMNVEV (reference sequence). Trimming took 6 bases from V and 6 from J; bases not matched to a gene: 8. This CDR3 is built from 14 residues. CDR3 loop: CASRAGTGAGEQYF. Written as DNA, the CDR3 is TGTGCCAGCAGGGCCGGGACAGGGGCTGGCGAGCAGTACTTC.

V usage is TRBV30 and J usage is TRBJ1-1; 9 positions agree with TRBD1. Germline V gives CDR1 GTSNPN, CDR2 SVGIG (reference sequence). CDR3 length: 14 residues. V lost 2 bases, J lost 4 bases, and 5 bases stayed unmatched. The CDR3 region has the DNA TGTGCCTGGAGTACGGGACAGGGCGGCACTGAAGCTTTCTTT. Residues: CAWSTGQGGTEAFF.

V gene TRBV10-1 combines with J gene TRBJ1-2; no clear D. There are 14 residues in the CDR3. Trimming removed 3 bases at V and 10 bases at J, with 18 bases between. CDR1 WNHNN and CDR2 SYGVQD come from the germline V gene (reference sequence). The CDR3 bases are TGCGCCAGCAGTGACGGTGGAGCGGTACCCTTCTACACCTTC. It yields the protein CASSDGGAVPFYTF.

The gene calls are TRBV9 and TRBJ2-5; 8 nucleotides align to TRBD2. With V trimmed by 0 bases and J by 4 bases, 8 bases remained unmatched. Germline-derived CDR1 and CDR2 are SGDLS and YYNGEE. The CDR3 contains 16 residues. The CDR3 DNA follows: TGTGCCAGCAGCGTAGAAAACGCGGGGGGAAGAGAGACCCAGTACTTC. Translation: CASSVENAGGRETQYF.

This clone is a singleton in its sample. The chain joins TRBV30 to TRBJ2-5, with TRBD2 matching 7 bases. The CDR3 is made up of 15 amino acids. Germline CDR1 reads GTSNPN; CDR2 reads SVGIG (reference sequence). With 4 bases clipped from V and 3 bases from J, the junction kept 11 bases outside the gene matches. CDR3 in DNA: TGTGCCTGGAACACCTTTAGAAGCGGGAAAGAGACCCAGTACTTC. Its translation: CAWNTFRSGKETQYF.

This sequence joins TRBV5-1 and TRBJ2-1; 8 bases line up with TRBD2. The germline V gene has CDR1 SGHRS and CDR2 YFSETQ. With V trimmed by 1 base and J by 5 bases, 17 bases remained unmatched. The CDR3 is 19 residues long. CDR3 nucleotides: TGCGCCAGCAGCTTGCGGGGGGGAATTGACGAGGATGAAAACAATGAGCAGTTCTTC. It encodes CASSLRGGIDEDENNEQFF.

Written as DNA, the CDR3 is TGTGCCAGCACATTAGACAGTAGCACTCAAAGGTCAGATACGCAGTATTTT. Translated: CASTLDSSTQRSDTQYF. The J gene is TRBJ2-3, the V gene TRBV27; weak D call: TRBD1 (5 bases). Trimming removed 7 bases at V and 4 bases at J, with 24 bases between. This CDR3 has 17 amino acids. Per germline, CDR1 MNHEY and CDR2 SMNVEV (reference sequence).

The rearrangement joins TRBV6-5 to TRBJ2-1; 12 bases align to TRBD2. Looked up from germline, CDR1 is MNHEY and CDR2 is SVGAGI. This CDR3 has 13 residues. V shed 6 bases and J 9 bases; nucleotides not matched to a gene: 3. The chain's CDR3 is CASSRLAGVEQFF. In DNA form, the CDR3 reads TGTGCCAGCAGCCGACTAGCGGGAGTTGAGCAGTTCTTC.

The genes are TRBV6-5 and TRBJ1-1; unclear D gene. Looked up from germline, CDR1 is MNHEY and CDR2 is SVGAGI. The V end lost 3 bases, the J end lost 4 bases, and 9 bases lay between the germline ends. The CDR3 extends over 13 amino acids. In DNA form, the CDR3 reads TGTGCCAGCAGTTATTCAGGATTCACTGAAGCTTTCTTT. It specifies CASSYSGFTEAFF.

CDR3 in DNA: TGCAGCGTTTCGGACTCGTTTTACCAAGAGACCCAGTACTTC. Translated, it gives CSVSDSFYQETQYF. This chain uses TRBV29-1 with TRBJ2-5, with D tentatively TRBD2 (5 bases). CDR1 is SQVTM, CDR2 ANQGSEA, per germline. With 5 bases removed from V and 0 bases from J, the gap between germline ends came to 13 bases. The CDR3 loop spans 14 amino acids.

V is TRBV27 and J is TRBJ2-7; D gene uncertain. This CDR3 has 13 residues. Germline lookup yields CDR1 MNHEY and CDR2 SMNVEV (reference sequence). V lost 8 bases and J lost 5, with 16 bases in between. Written as DNA, the CDR3 is TGTGCCAGCGGAATTATAGGCGCGGACGAGCAGTACTTC. This translates into CASGIIGADEQYF.

The CDR3 loop is CSVGDGGLYEQYF. DNA for the CDR3: TGCAGCGTGGGGGATGGGGGACTCTACGAGCAGTACTTC. The rearrangement uses TRBV29-1 and TRBJ2-7; D may be TRBD2 (6 bases). The V gene's germline CDR1 is SQVTM and CDR2 ANQGSEA. The V gene lost 6 bases and the J gene lost 3 bases, with 15 bases spanning the gap. This CDR3 contains 13 residues.

V and J are TRBV21-1 and TRBJ1-2; the table's D call, TRBD1, has no DNA check behind it. TRBV21-1 is a recognized pseudogene. The CDR3 consists of 18 residues. The DNA of the CDR3 is TGTGCCAGCAGCTCCAGAGGGGACAGACTCTTTTCTAACTATGGCTACACCTTC. Amino acids: CASSSRGDRLFSNYGYTF.

The chain employs TRBV11-2 and TRBJ2-7; the D gene is possibly TRBD2 (6 bases). V lost 6 bases and J 2 bases, leaving 11 bases between the germline ends. The CDR3 contains 13 residues. Germline V gives CDR1 SGHAT, CDR2 FQNNGV. The CDR3 sequence is CASSGGVAYEQYF. CDR3 in DNA: TGTGCCAGCAGTGGCGGGGTCGCCTACGAGCAGTACTTC. The whole variable domain, remainder taken from reference TRBV11-2 and TRBJ2-7, is EAGVAQSPRYKIIEKRQSVAFWCNPISGHATLYWYQQILGQGPKLLIQFQNNGVVDDSQLPKDRFSAERLKGVDSTLKIQPAKLEDSAVYLCASSGGVAYEQYFGPGTRLTVT.